These T cell receptor beta chains were read from a single sample in a study of T cells in Graves' hyperthyroidism and ophthalmopathy. One entry per CDR3 protein, called by TCRdb with MiXCR from the multiplex PCR reads. The sample comprises hundreds of thousands of distinct CDR3 sequences, about 20% of which are singletons, and about half rests with the top ten. Material: blood. All receptors derive from a man aged 35-49 years with Graves' ophthalmopathy. CDR3s include the opening cysteine and the closing phenylalanine or tryptophan. The order of the fields is CDR3 length, V gene, clone size, D gene, J gene, CDR3 DNA, CDR3 protein. The D gene is left open where the match is weak. The size field is filled for only some rows; it gives once, few, many or a size class.

cdr3_length: 14
v_call: TRBV20-1
clone_size: few
d_call: NA
j_call: TRBJ1-2
cdr3_nt: TGCAGTGCCGAGATCAGAAAGACTAACTATGGCTACACCTTC
cdr3_aa: CSAEIRKTNYGYTF

cdr3_length: 14
v_call: TRBV2
clone_size: many
d_call: NA
j_call: TRBJ1-4
cdr3_nt: TGTGCCAGCAGTGAATCTCCAGGAAATGAAAAACTGTTTTTT
cdr3_aa: CASSESPGNEKLFF

cdr3_length: 13
v_call: TRBV2
clone_size: few
d_call: TRBD2
j_call: TRBJ2-5
cdr3_nt: TGTGCCAGCAGGGGAGAGGGAGGGAGGACCCAGTACTTC
cdr3_aa: CASRGEGGRTQYF

cdr3_length: 16
v_call: TRBV2
clone_size: many
d_call: NA
j_call: TRBJ2-1
cdr3_nt: TGTGCCAGCAGCCCAAGGCCGGGGGCCACCTACAATGAGCAGTTCTTC
cdr3_aa: CASSPRPGATYNEQFF

cdr3_length: 16
v_call: TRBV7-3
clone_size: NA
d_call: TRBD2
j_call: TRBJ2-3
cdr3_nt: TGTGCCAGCAGCTCGTTAGCGGGAGGATTGGTGGATACGCAGTATTTT
cdr3_aa: CASSSLAGGLVDTQYF

cdr3_length: 15
v_call: TRBV9
clone_size: many
d_call: TRBD1
j_call: TRBJ2-5
cdr3_nt: TGTGCCAGCAGCGTGGAGGGACAGGGGAGAGAGACCCAGTACTTC
cdr3_aa: CASSVEGQGRETQYF

cdr3_length: 14
v_call: TRBV6-2/TRBV6-3
clone_size: many
d_call: NA
j_call: TRBJ2-3
cdr3_nt: TGTGCCAGCACAAACCGGCTTCCTCCAGATACGCAGTATTTT
cdr3_aa: CASTNRLPPDTQYF

cdr3_length: 15
v_call: TRBV7-3
clone_size: few
d_call: NA
j_call: TRBJ2-3
cdr3_nt: TGTGCCAGCAGCCGTCAGGGGGGCCATTTAGATACGCAGTATTTT
cdr3_aa: CASSRQGGHLDTQYF

cdr3_length: 13
v_call: TRBV30
clone_size: NA
d_call: TRBD1
j_call: TRBJ1-4
cdr3_nt: TGTACCTGGAGTGTAGGGGGCTACGAAAAACTGTTTTTT
cdr3_aa: CTWSVGGYEKLFF

cdr3_length: 19
v_call: TRBV2
clone_size: NA
d_call: TRBD2
j_call: TRBJ2-5
cdr3_nt: TGTGCCAGCAAACGTGGGGCGGGGGGGCGATTGGGTGCCCAAGAGACCCAGTACTTC
cdr3_aa: CASKRGAGGRLGAQETQYF

cdr3_length: 17
v_call: TRBV12-3/TRBV12-4
clone_size: NA
d_call: NA
j_call: TRBJ1-6
cdr3_nt: TGTGCCAGCAGCCGGGACATTAGGGGCTCATGGAATTCACCCCTCCACTTT
cdr3_aa: CASSRDIRGSWNSPLHF

cdr3_length: 17
v_call: TRBV27
clone_size: many
d_call: NA
j_call: TRBJ2-1
cdr3_nt: TGTGCCAGCAGTCCCCTCACCGACCAGAGCTCCTACAATGAGCAGTTCTTC
cdr3_aa: CASSPLTDQSSYNEQFF

cdr3_length: 15
v_call: TRBV2
clone_size: few
d_call: TRBD1
j_call: TRBJ2-2
cdr3_nt: TGTGCCAGCAAGGTCCGGGACAGGGAGACCGGGGAGCTGTTTTTT
cdr3_aa: CASKVRDRETGELFF

cdr3_length: 13
v_call: TRBV18
clone_size: many
d_call: NA
j_call: TRBJ1-1
cdr3_nt: TGTGCCAGCTCACCTAAGCAGGGGAGCGAAGCTTTCTTT
cdr3_aa: CASSPKQGSEAFF

cdr3_length: 19
v_call: TRBV18
clone_size: NA
d_call: NA
j_call: TRBJ1-2
cdr3_nt: TGTGCCAGCTCACCACTCGGGGCAGGCCAGATCAAGACTAACTATGGCTACACCTTC
cdr3_aa: CASSPLGAGQIKTNYGYTF

cdr3_length: 15
v_call: TRBV6-4
clone_size: NA
d_call: NA
j_call: TRBJ2-6
cdr3_nt: TGTGCCAGCAGTGACTCGGGGTCTGGGGCCAACGTCCTGACTTTC
cdr3_aa: CASSDSGSGANVLTF

cdr3_length: 13
v_call: TRBV10-3
clone_size: NA
d_call: NA
j_call: TRBJ2-5
cdr3_nt: TGTGCCACCTCCCCCACAGGGCGGGAGACCCAGTACTTC
cdr3_aa: CATSPTGRETQYF

cdr3_length: 14
v_call: TRBV5-1
clone_size: many
d_call: TRBD2
j_call: TRBJ2-7
cdr3_nt: TGCGCCAGCAGCGTGACTAGCGGGGGTTACGAGCAGTACTTC
cdr3_aa: CASSVTSGGYEQYF

cdr3_length: 17
v_call: TRBV3-2
clone_size: many
d_call: NA
j_call: TRBJ2-1
cdr3_nt: TGTGCCAGCAGCCAAGTAAGATGGGGCGCCTCCTACAATGAGCAGTTCTTC
cdr3_aa: CASSQVRWGASYNEQFF

cdr3_length: 17
v_call: TRBV12-3/TRBV12-4
clone_size: many
d_call: TRBD2
j_call: TRBJ2-1
cdr3_nt: TGTGCCAGCAGTTCCGACCGGACTAGCGGGAGCTACAATGAGCAGTTCTTC
cdr3_aa: CASSSDRTSGSYNEQFF

cdr3_length: 12
v_call: TRBV20-1
clone_size: NA
d_call: TRBD2
j_call: TRBJ2-1
cdr3_nt: TGCAGTACCCGCGGGGGGGCAGATGAGCAGTTCTTC
cdr3_aa: CSTRGGADEQFF

cdr3_length: 16
v_call: TRBV7-9
clone_size: NA
d_call: NA
j_call: TRBJ1-4
cdr3_nt: TGTGCCAGCAGCGCAAGCCAGGGGCCGCCCCTAGGAAAACTGTTTTTT
cdr3_aa: CASSASQGPPLGKLFF

cdr3_length: 12
v_call: TRBV3-1
clone_size: many
d_call: NA
j_call: TRBJ1-2
cdr3_nt: TGTGCCAGCAGCCAGGGGCCTTATGGCTACACCTTC
cdr3_aa: CASSQGPYGYTF

cdr3_length: 13
v_call: TRBV5-1
clone_size: many
d_call: NA
j_call: TRBJ2-7
cdr3_nt: TGCGCCAGCGGGGACTCGCCATCCTACGAGCAGTACTTC
cdr3_aa: CASGDSPSYEQYF

cdr3_length: 15
v_call: TRBV20-1
clone_size: NA
d_call: TRBD2
j_call: TRBJ2-5
cdr3_nt: TGCAGTGCCCCGCTGGGGGCGGGGGGGAAAGAGACCCAGTACTTC
cdr3_aa: CSAPLGAGGKETQYF

cdr3_length: 14
v_call: TRBV2
clone_size: many
d_call: NA
j_call: TRBJ1-1
cdr3_nt: TGTGCCAGCAGTGAAGCGCTTAGGAGGGGGGAAGCTTTCTTT
cdr3_aa: CASSEALRRGEAFF